This is a list of T cell receptor beta chains from one sample in a study of shared clonotypes between healthy human individuals. Data came from immunoSEQ multiplex PCR; TCRdb stores just in-frame clones and leaves some out. This table holds approximately 620,000 clones, 97% found once. Sequencing used naive CD4+ T cells sorted from blood. These receptors came from a woman aged 25 to 39 in good health. The CDR3 runs from the conserved cysteine through the conserved F or W. D genes are given only for firm matches.

j_call: TRBJ2-2; v_call: TRBV11-2; d_call: NA; cdr3_aa: CASSLDTTGELFF
j_call: TRBJ1-1; v_call: TRBV6-5; d_call: NA; cdr3_aa: CASSYGGLEGYTEAFF
j_call: TRBJ2-1; v_call: TRBV7-3; d_call: NA; cdr3_aa: CASSGPVNEQFF
j_call: TRBJ2-1; v_call: TRBV7-9; d_call: NA; cdr3_aa: CASSLASGAYNEQFF
j_call: TRBJ2-1; v_call: TRBV18; d_call: TRBD1; cdr3_aa: CASSPRQGAWNEQFF
j_call: TRBJ2-5; v_call: TRBV10-3; d_call: TRBD2; cdr3_aa: CAISYRLAGGQETQYF
j_call: TRBJ1-1; v_call: TRBV6-1; d_call: NA; cdr3_aa: CAAIENTEAFF
j_call: TRBJ1-3; v_call: TRBV28; d_call: NA; cdr3_aa: CASSSQTSSGNTIYF
j_call: TRBJ2-7; v_call: TRBV4-1; d_call: TRBD2; cdr3_aa: CASSQGEGEVSYEQYF
j_call: TRBJ2-5; v_call: TRBV2; d_call: TRBD2; cdr3_aa: CASSERLTSGETQYF
j_call: TRBJ2-7; v_call: TRBV19; d_call: TRBD2; cdr3_aa: CASSDTSGISYEQYF
j_call: TRBJ1-2; v_call: TRBV20-1; d_call: NA; cdr3_aa: CSARRGSGYTF
j_call: TRBJ1-4; v_call: TRBV15; d_call: NA; cdr3_aa: CATSRGAEGINEKLFF
j_call: TRBJ2-7; v_call: TRBV21-1; d_call: NA; cdr3_aa: CASVPRGEGYEQYF
j_call: TRBJ2-3; v_call: TRBV5-5; d_call: NA; cdr3_aa: CASSRGAVAGTDTQYF
j_call: TRBJ2-2; v_call: TRBV28; d_call: TRBD1; cdr3_aa: CASSDPGQGVAGELFF
j_call: TRBJ1-5; v_call: TRBV10-3; d_call: NA; cdr3_aa: CAISFQPTGNNQPQHF
j_call: TRBJ1-3; v_call: TRBV19; d_call: TRBD1; cdr3_aa: CASSWDRSSGNTIYF
j_call: TRBJ2-4; v_call: TRBV19; d_call: NA; cdr3_aa: CASSMSLAKNIQYF
j_call: TRBJ1-5; v_call: TRBV28; d_call: TRBD1; cdr3_aa: CASSLILRDRKNQPQHF
j_call: TRBJ2-7; v_call: TRBV5-5; d_call: TRBD2; cdr3_aa: CASSFNPSGKTYEQYF
j_call: TRBJ1-2; v_call: TRBV7-9; d_call: NA; cdr3_aa: CASSRTDYGYTF
j_call: TRBJ2-7; v_call: TRBV15; d_call: NA; cdr3_aa: CATSPRQDGPYEQYF
j_call: TRBJ1-1; v_call: TRBV28; d_call: TRBD1; cdr3_aa: CASRTGTGGNTEAFF
j_call: TRBJ1-1; v_call: TRBV6-1; d_call: NA; cdr3_aa: CASSEQGPANTEAFF
j_call: TRBJ2-7; v_call: TRBV11-2; d_call: NA; cdr3_aa: CASSLVTSSTYEQYF
j_call: TRBJ1-1; v_call: TRBV19; d_call: TRBD1; cdr3_aa: CASSSIGTAYTEAFF
j_call: TRBJ2-6; v_call: TRBV18; d_call: NA; cdr3_aa: CASSPERSGANVLTF
j_call: TRBJ1-2; v_call: TRBV27; d_call: NA; cdr3_aa: CASSMRPDGEYGYTF
j_call: TRBJ1-1; v_call: TRBV5-4; d_call: TRBD1; cdr3_aa: CASSSNRGLTEAFF
j_call: TRBJ2-6; v_call: TRBV10-3; d_call: TRBD1; cdr3_aa: CAISAVVPGQGPPGANVLTF
j_call: TRBJ2-7; v_call: TRBV2; d_call: TRBD2; cdr3_aa: CASIGLAGKLYEQYF
j_call: TRBJ1-2; v_call: TRBV28; d_call: NA; cdr3_aa: CASSLAKGYGYTF
j_call: TRBJ1-2; v_call: TRBV9; d_call: NA; cdr3_aa: CASSVGGTAYGYTF
j_call: TRBJ1-1; v_call: TRBV28; d_call: NA; cdr3_aa: CASSQGRQSEAFF
j_call: TRBJ2-2; v_call: TRBV29-1; d_call: NA; cdr3_aa: CSVEGRGSGELFF
j_call: TRBJ2-5; v_call: TRBV11-3; d_call: NA; cdr3_aa: CASSRADSVWETQYF
j_call: TRBJ2-5; v_call: TRBV6-9; d_call: NA; cdr3_aa: CASSYDQETQYF
j_call: TRBJ2-1; v_call: TRBV7-3; d_call: NA; cdr3_aa: CASSLGFPNEQFF
j_call: TRBJ2-7; v_call: TRBV28; d_call: TRBD2; cdr3_aa: CASSVSSGSMYEQYF
j_call: NA; v_call: TRBV7-8; d_call: NA; cdr3_aa: CASVSLSYEQYF
j_call: TRBJ1-1; v_call: TRBV9; d_call: TRBD1; cdr3_aa: CASSTRQGEETEAFF
j_call: TRBJ2-3; v_call: TRBV5-1; d_call: NA; cdr3_aa: CASSLPVAEGTDTQYF
j_call: TRBJ2-4; v_call: TRBV11-2; d_call: NA; cdr3_aa: CASSPGASVARRAKNIQYF
j_call: TRBJ1-4; v_call: TRBV19; d_call: NA; cdr3_aa: CASSLRSFNEKLFF
j_call: TRBJ2-5; v_call: TRBV18; d_call: NA; cdr3_aa: CASSPGAPLLASGETQYF
j_call: TRBJ2-6; v_call: TRBV5-6; d_call: TRBD1; cdr3_aa: CASSLVGQGFGANVLTF
j_call: TRBJ2-7; v_call: TRBV28; d_call: TRBD1; cdr3_aa: CASSQTGEPYEQYF
j_call: TRBJ2-2; v_call: TRBV18; d_call: NA; cdr3_aa: CASSLLPNTGELFF
j_call: TRBJ2-7; v_call: TRBV7-9; d_call: TRBD2; cdr3_aa: CASSSGLAGVLGQYF